One and the same sample provided the 26 T cell receptor beta chains below, sequenced in a study of post-analysis software for immune sequencing data (dated by TCRdb to the mid-2010s). The investigation overall reported the following: Several TRBV segments, including TRBV5-6, TRBV5-1 and TRBV20-1, were significantly more frequent in patients than controls.

Library generation was performed with PCR. The data were produced on an Illumina HiSeq 2500. To reduce PCR and sequencing biases, unique molecular identifiers were built into the TCR beta cDNA libraries. TCRdb reworked the public reads: Q25 trimming with fastp, MiXCR clone assembly, productive beta chains retained. CDR3 protein duplicates are merged, each entry listing the most common genes and DNA. For this sample the table gives 450,000 to 650,000 distinct CDR3 sequences, of which 44% were detected only once. The ten largest clonotypes hold around 1.7% of the sample. These receptors have no identified antigens. What was sequenced was blood. These receptors all come from a girl aged 10 to 17 with multiple sclerosis.

A few counts support this clonotype. The chain employs TRBV5-6 and TRBJ2-2, with a possible D match to TRBD2 (7 bases). The V end lost 4 bases, the J end lost 8 bases, and 18 bases lay between the germline ends. Germline values: CDR1 SGHDT, CDR2 YYEEEE. The CDR3 spans 15 residues. DNA of the CDR3: TGTGCCAGCAGCCTTGGGGGGGCGCATAGTGGGGAGCTGTTTTTT. Translated: CASSLGGAHSGELFF.

Comment on this clonotype: The junction and the germline gene differ at one end; a read error may be behind it. The V gene is TRBV12-3 or TRBV12-4, the J gene TRBJ2-1; D gene unclear. The CDR3 runs to 14 residues. The DNA for the CDR3 is TGCGCCACCAGGACGCAGAGCTCCTACAATGAGCAGTTCTTC. Translating it yields CATRTQSSYNEQFF.

This sequence joins TRBV7-2 and TRBJ2-7; 11 positions agree with TRBD2. Looked up from germline, CDR1 is SGHTA and CDR2 is FQGNSA. V lost 6 bases and J lost 2; bases outside the gene matches: 15. This CDR3 contains 18 residues. CDR3 nucleotide sequence: TGTGCCAGCAGGCAACCCCGAATGACTAGCGGGATGGCCTACGAGCAGTACTTC. This translates into CASRQPRMTSGMAYEQYF.

The rearrangement uses TRBV24-1 and TRBJ2-5, with 7 bases fitting TRBD2. The CDR3 spans 17 residues. Germline loops: CDR1 KGHDR, CDR2 SFDVKD. The V and J ends lost 6 bases and 5 bases, in that order; junction bases with no gene match: 17. The CDR3 region is CATSTLNNGGRGETQYF. The CDR3 DNA follows: TGTGCCACCAGTACTCTCAACAATGGCGGGAGAGGGGAGACCCAGTACTTC.

This clonotype showed up just a few times. The V call is TRBV6-4, the J call TRBJ2-3; a weak D match, TRBD1 (5 bases). V lost 8 bases and J 4 bases, leaving 16 bases between the germline ends. The CDR3 runs to 14 residues. Germline lookup yields CDR1 MRHNA and CDR2 SNTAGT. As DNA, the CDR3 is TGTGCCAGCTCCTCAGGGTTAGGGGCAGATACGCAGTATTTT. Protein sequence: CASSSGLGADTQYF.

This chain uses TRBV29-1 with TRBJ1-5, with unresolved D. The length of the CDR3 is 15 residues. Germline V CDR1 and CDR2: SQVTM, ANQGSEA. With 4 bases removed from V and 1 base from J, the gap between germline ends came to 14 bases. The CDR3 loop is CSVAGGSGSNQPQHF. The CDR3 DNA reads as TGCAGCGTTGCAGGCGGGAGCGGAAGCAATCAGCCCCAGCATTTT.

The gene calls are TRBV10-3 and TRBJ1-1, with D perhaps TRBD1 (6 bases). Trimming stripped 10 bases from V and 4 bases from J, with 25 bases between. Germline V gene lookup returns CDR1 ENHRY and CDR2 SYGVKD. The length of the CDR3 is 16 residues. The CDR3 DNA reads as TGTGCCACCCGCACAGAGTTCAGGGCCAGGGGCACTGAAGCTTTCTTT. It encodes CATRTEFRARGTEAFF.

V and J are TRBV13 and TRBJ2-1; D gene unclear. The CDR3 runs to 13 residues. The germline CDR1 and CDR2 sequences are PRHDT and FYEKMQ (reference sequence). V lost 4 bases to trimming and J lost 5 bases, with 9 bases between them. CDR3 region: CASSWADNNEQFF. The CDR3 nucleotides are TGTGCCAGCAGCTGGGCAGATAACAATGAGCAGTTCTTC.

This rearrangement joins TRBV11-2 to TRBJ1-2, with D perhaps TRBD1 (6 bases). There are 17 residues in the CDR3. Germline CDR1 SGHAT, CDR2 FQNNGV. V was trimmed by 1 base and J by 0 bases, leaving 15 bases between them. CDR3 sequence: CASSLAPWDTANYGYTF. The CDR3 DNA reads as TGTGCCAGCAGCTTAGCACCTTGGGACACCGCTAACTATGGCTACACCTTC.

This sequence joins TRBV5-1 and TRBJ1-1; TRBD1 might be the D (6 bases). This CDR3 comprises 16 residues. V was pared by 0 bases and J by 7 bases, with 19 bases between. Germline V lookup: CDR1 SGHRS, CDR2 YFSETQ. CDR3 loop: CASSLAPLQGGGEAFF. CDR3 nucleotides: TGCGCCAGCAGCTTGGCCCCCCTACAGGGCGGGGGTGAAGCTTTCTTT.

This clonotype has a handful of counts. This chain joins TRBV10-2 and TRBJ2-7, with a weak D call TRBD2 (5 bases). The CDR3 spans 13 residues. V lost 11 bases to trimming and J lost 0 bases, with 14 bases between them. CDR1 is WSHSY and CDR2 is SAAADI in the germline V gene. The CDR3 loop reads CAVGLMSSYEQYF. The CDR3 DNA sequence: TGCGCCGTAGGACTGATGAGCTCCTACGAGCAGTACTTC.

CDR3 sequence: CASTWGLIEQYF. In nucleotides, the CDR3 is TGTGCCAGCACCTGGGGGCTAATCGAGCAGTACTTC. The V call is TRBV6-6, the J call TRBJ2-5, with D possibly matching TRBD1 (6 bases). The J call could be wrong; TRBJ2-7 is a better fit for the DNA end. Germline assignment: CDR1 MNHNY and CDR2 SVGAGI (reference sequence). This CDR3 contains 12 residues.

As regards this clonotype: An end of the junction differs from the germline gene, which may be a read error. This chain uses TRBV5-6 with TRBJ1-5; D unclear. The CDR3 has 12 residues. Germline values: CDR1 SGHDT, CDR2 YYEEEE. The CDR3 here is CASTTSNQPKHF. Here the CDR3 DNA reads TGTGCCAGCACCACTAGCAATCAGCCCAAGCATTTT.

This clonotype was seen a handful of times. The J gene is TRBJ2-1, the V gene TRBV5-1; no firm D call. Looked up from germline, CDR1 is SGHRS and CDR2 is YFSETQ. V was pared by 5 bases and J by 6 bases, with 15 bases between. This CDR3 is built from 14 residues. CDR3 nucleotides: TGCGCCAGCAGACCTACCTCGAGAGCCAATGAGCAGTTCTTC. It specifies CASRPTSRANEQFF.

V gene TRBV11-2 combines with J gene TRBJ1-5; D not certain. Germline CDR1 reads SGHAT; CDR2 reads FQNNGV. V lost 4 bases and J lost 3, with 7 bases in between. The CDR3 has 13 residues. CDR3 residues: CASSSATNQPQHF. CDR3 in DNA: TGTGCCAGCAGCTCAGCCACCAATCAGCCCCAGCATTTT.

The V gene is TRBV4-1, the J gene TRBJ2-4, with 8 bases identical to TRBD2. The DNA end is a closer match to TRBJ2-7, so the J assignment may be wrong. Looked up from germline, CDR1 is MGHRA and CDR2 is YSYEKL. The CDR3 sequence is 15 residues long. The CDR3 region has the DNA TGCGCCAGCAGCCAAGTTGACTTTGCGGGAGGCGAGCAGTACTTC. Amino acid sequence: CASSQVDFAGGEQYF.

This clonotype turned up a few times. The CDR3 sequence is CASSQPGTAFTDTQYF. The CDR3 coding sequence is TGTGCCAGCAGCCAGCCCGGGACAGCATTCACAGATACGCAGTATTTT. The chain joins TRBV3-1 to TRBJ2-3; 7 bases align to TRBD1. Germline trimming cut 3 bases from V and 2 bases from J; bases unmatched to any gene: 8. Germline lookup yields CDR1 LGHDT and CDR2 YNNKEL (reference sequence). CDR3 length equals 16 residues.

The chain uses TRBV6-6 and TRBJ2-3, with 7 bases aligning to TRBD1. Per the germline V gene, CDR1 is MNHNY and CDR2 is SVGAGI (reference sequence). The CDR3 runs to 13 residues. Trimming cost V 6 bases and J 4 bases; bases outside gene matches: 4. The CDR3 bases are TGTGCCAGCAGCACTGGACAGGCAGATACGCAGTATTTT. It codes for CASSTGQADTQYF.

The rearrangement links TRBV9 to TRBJ1-4; D uncertain. CDR3 length equals 15 residues. CDR1 SGDLS and CDR2 YYNGEE come from the germline V gene. V was clipped by 0 bases and J by 1 base, with 7 bases between them. CDR3 region: CASSVGPRTNEKLFF. The CDR3 DNA is TGTGCCAGCAGCGTAGGGCCCAGAACTAATGAAAAACTGTTTTTT. The full variable domain, in which reference TRBV9 and TRBJ1-4 provide the parts outside the CDR3, is DSGVTQTPKHLITATGQRVTLRCSPRSGDLSVYWYQQSLDQGLQFLIQYYNGEERAKGNILERFSAQQFPDLHSELNLSSLELGDSALYFCASSVGPRTNEKLFFGSGTQLSVL.

The chain has TRBV4-1 and TRBJ1-5, with D unresolved. Per the germline V gene, CDR1 is MGHRA and CDR2 is YSYEKL. The V and J ends lost 1 base and 9 bases respectively, with 7 bases between them. The CDR3 loop spans 12 amino acids. The CDR3 region has the DNA TGCGCCAGCAGCCAAGTTACTGGGCCCCAGCATTTT. This sequence encodes CASSQVTGPQHF.

The chain employs TRBV20-1 and TRBJ1-1; D is undetermined. The CDR3 runs 12 residues. In germline, CDR1 is DFQATT, CDR2 SNEGSKA (reference sequence). Trimming left V 6 bases short and J 4 bases short, with 12 bases between. The DNA for the CDR3 is TGCAGTGCGTCAAGGGAAAGCACTGAAGCTTTCTTT. Protein sequence: CSASRESTEAFF.

There are a few counts of this clonotype. This rearrangement joins TRBV11-2 to TRBJ2-5, with TRBD1 matching over 7 bases. The CDR3 is made up of 16 amino acids. The ends lost 0 bases at V and 4 bases at J; junction bases unmatched: 8. From germline, CDR1 is SGHAT and CDR2 FQNNGV. CDR3 loop: CASSLEWGTELETQYF. CDR3 nucleotides: TGTGCCAGCAGCTTAGAATGGGGGACAGAGCTAGAGACCCAGTACTTC.

The chain employs TRBV30 and TRBJ2-7; weak D call: TRBD2 (6 bases). The CDR3 length is 14 residues. Trimming shortened V by 0 bases and J by 5 bases, and 14 bases separated the two germline ends. Germline-derived CDR1 and CDR2 are GTSNPN and SVGIG (reference sequence). The CDR3 bases are TGTGCCTGGAGTGTAGTAAGGAGGGTACACGAGCAGTACTTC. As protein: CAWSVVRRVHEQYF.

This clonotype was seen a handful of times. The J gene is TRBJ2-1, the V gene TRBV7-2; 10 nucleotides agree with TRBD2. Germline V lookup: CDR1 SGHTA, CDR2 FQGNSA. The CDR3 loop spans 13 amino acids. J lost 9 bases, V lost 6 bases, and 5 bases had no gene match. This chain's CDR3 is CASSSGRRSEQFF. The DNA of the CDR3 is TGTGCCAGCAGTAGCGGGAGGCGGTCTGAGCAGTTCTTC.

As concerns this clonotype: The junction differs from germline at one of its ends, possibly a read error. This chain connects TRBV29-1 to TRBJ2-3; no definite D call. The germline V gene encodes CDR1 SQVTM and CDR2 ANQGSEA. The CDR3 sequence is 12 residues long. The CDR3 DNA sequence: TGCAGCGTTGAAGTTAACACAGATACGCGGTATTTT. It encodes CSVEVNTDTRYF.

This chain uses TRBV10-3 with TRBJ2-4; 7 bases are shared with TRBD1. Matching the DNA end better, TRBJ2-7 makes the J call doubtful. Germline CDR1 reads ENHRY; CDR2 reads SYGVKD. The CDR3 has 14 residues. The CDR3 bases are TGTGCCATCAGTGCAGGGACAGTCTACTACGAGCAGTACTTC. Its protein product is CAISAGTVYYEQYF.